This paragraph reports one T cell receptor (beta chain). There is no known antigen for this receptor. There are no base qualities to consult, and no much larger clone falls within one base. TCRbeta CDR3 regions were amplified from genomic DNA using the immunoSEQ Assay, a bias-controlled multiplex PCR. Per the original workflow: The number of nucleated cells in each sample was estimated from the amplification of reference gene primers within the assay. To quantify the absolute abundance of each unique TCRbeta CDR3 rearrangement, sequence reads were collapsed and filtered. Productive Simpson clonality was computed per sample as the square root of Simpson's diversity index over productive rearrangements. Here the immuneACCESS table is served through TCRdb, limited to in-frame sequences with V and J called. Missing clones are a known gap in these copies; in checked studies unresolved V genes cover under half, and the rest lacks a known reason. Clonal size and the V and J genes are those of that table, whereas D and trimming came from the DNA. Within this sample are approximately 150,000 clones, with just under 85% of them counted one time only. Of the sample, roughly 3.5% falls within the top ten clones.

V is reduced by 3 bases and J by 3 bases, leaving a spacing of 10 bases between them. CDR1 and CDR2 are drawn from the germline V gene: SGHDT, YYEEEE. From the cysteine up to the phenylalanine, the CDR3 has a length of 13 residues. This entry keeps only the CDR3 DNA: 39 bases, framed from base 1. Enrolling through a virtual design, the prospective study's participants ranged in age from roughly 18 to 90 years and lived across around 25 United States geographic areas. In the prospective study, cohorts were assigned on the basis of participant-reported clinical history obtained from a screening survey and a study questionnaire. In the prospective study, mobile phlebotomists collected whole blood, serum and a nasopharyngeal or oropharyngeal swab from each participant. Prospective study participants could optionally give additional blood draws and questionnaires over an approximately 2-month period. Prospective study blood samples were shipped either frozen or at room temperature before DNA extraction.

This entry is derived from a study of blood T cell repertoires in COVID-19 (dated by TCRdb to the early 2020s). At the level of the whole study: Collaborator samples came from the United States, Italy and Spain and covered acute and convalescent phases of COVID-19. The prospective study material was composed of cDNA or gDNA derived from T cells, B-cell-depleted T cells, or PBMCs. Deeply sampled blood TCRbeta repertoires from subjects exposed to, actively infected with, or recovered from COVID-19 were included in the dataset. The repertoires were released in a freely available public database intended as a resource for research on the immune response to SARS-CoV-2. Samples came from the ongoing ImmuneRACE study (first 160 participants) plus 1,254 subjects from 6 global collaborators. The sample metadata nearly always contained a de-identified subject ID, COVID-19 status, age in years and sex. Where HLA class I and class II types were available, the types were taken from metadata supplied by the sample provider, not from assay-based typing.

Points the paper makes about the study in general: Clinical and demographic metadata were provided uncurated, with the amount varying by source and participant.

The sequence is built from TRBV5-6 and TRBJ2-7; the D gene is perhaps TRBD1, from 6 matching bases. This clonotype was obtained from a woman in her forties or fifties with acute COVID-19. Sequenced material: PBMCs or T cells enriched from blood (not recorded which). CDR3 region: CASSSQGNYEQYF. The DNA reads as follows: TGTGCCAGCAGCTCACAGGGAAACTACGAGCAGTACTTC.